This T cell receptor (beta chain) was identified in a study of tumor-infiltrating lymphocytes in localized non-small cell lung cancer. On the study more broadly: Patients included smokers and never-smokers with various histologies, some sampled after neoadjuvant chemotherapy.

Assay: immunoSEQ multiplex PCR; the TCRdb copy retains only in-frame clones and omits some. This table holds around 16,000 clones, approximately 70% found once. As regards this clone: Its cognate antigen is unknown.

Study-wide results and caveats: Technical variation could not be separated from intratumor heterogeneity here. Recurrence-free survival showed no association with tumor T-cell fraction.

This clonotype originated in a human donor with non-small cell lung cancer. Sample: lung tumor tissue.

The CDR3 bases are TGCGCCAGCAGTGCTAGCCAAGAGACCCAGTACTTC. Protein product: CASSASQETQYF. This chain joins TRBV10-2 and TRBJ2-5; D uncertain. Trimming took 4 bases from V and 1 from J, leaving 4 bases between them. Germline V CDR1 and CDR2: WSHSY, SAAADI. The CDR3 contains 12 residues.